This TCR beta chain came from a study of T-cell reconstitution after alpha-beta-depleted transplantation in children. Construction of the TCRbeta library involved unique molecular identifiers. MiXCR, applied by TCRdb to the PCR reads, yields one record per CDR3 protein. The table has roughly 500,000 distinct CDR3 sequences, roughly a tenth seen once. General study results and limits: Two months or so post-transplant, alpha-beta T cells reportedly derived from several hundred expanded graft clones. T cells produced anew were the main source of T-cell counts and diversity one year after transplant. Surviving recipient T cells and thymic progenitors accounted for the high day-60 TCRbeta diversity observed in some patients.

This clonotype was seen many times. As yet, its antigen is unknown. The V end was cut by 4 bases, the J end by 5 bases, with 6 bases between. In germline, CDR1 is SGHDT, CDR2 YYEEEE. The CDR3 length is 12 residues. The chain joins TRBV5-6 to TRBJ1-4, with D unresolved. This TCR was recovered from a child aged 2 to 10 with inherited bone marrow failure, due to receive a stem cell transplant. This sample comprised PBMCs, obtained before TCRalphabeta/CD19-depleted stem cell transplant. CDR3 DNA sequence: TGTGCCAGCAGCCGACAAAATGAAAAACTGTTTTTT. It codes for CASSRQNEKLFF.